This TCR beta chain was retrieved from a study of T cells in localized non-small cell lung cancer. TCRdb's table, derived via immunoSEQ multiplex PCR, lists solely in-frame clones and lacks some. The sample shows some 2,400 clones, roughly 20% of them seen only once. The germline gives CDR1 SGHNT, CDR2 YENEEA. After removal of 3 bases from V and 6 bases from J, the junction contained 9 bases not matched to a gene. The CDR3 runs to 15 residues. Judged by abundance, this clone is large. Its antigen is not identified. Study-wide results and caveats: Longer overall survival accompanied higher blood T cell density. Adjacent lung was found to contain a median about 50 of the top 100 tumor clones.

Sequencing was performed on normal lung tissue next to the tumor, taken before any cancer treatment. The TCR was taken from a man aged 40 to 69 with stage I squamous cell lung carcinoma. V usage is TRBV11-3 and J usage is TRBJ2-7; 9 nucleotides line up with TRBD2. CDR3 sequence (DNA): TGTGCCAGCAGCTTCCGGACTAGCGAACGGGGCGAGCAGTACTTC. Residues: CASSFRTSERGEQYF.